The rows below give T cell receptor beta chains drawn from one sample of a study of blood T cell repertoires in COVID-19. Assay used: immunoSEQ multiplex PCR; TCRdb lists only in-frame clones, some missing. The sample consists of 250,000 or so clones, just under 90% of them appearing once. Sequenced material: PBMCs or T cells enriched from blood (not recorded which). All receptors derive from a woman aged 25 to 39 with acute COVID-19. Each CDR3 is given with its conserved first and last residue. A D gene is named only where the DNA matches it firmly. Clone size, where shown, is once, few, many, or a class for clones that have expanded.

J: TRBJ1-1
V: TRBV5-1
size: few
D: TRBD1
CDR3: CASSSGTVLKEAFF
DNA: TGCGCCAGCAGCTCCGGGACAGTACTCAAGGAAGCTTTCTTT

J: TRBJ2-1
V: TRBV11-2
size: NA
D: NA
CDR3: CASSSTADEQFF
DNA: TGTGCCAGCAGCTCGACTGCGGATGAGCAGTTCTTC

J: TRBJ2-1
V: TRBV6-2/TRBV6-3
size: NA
D: TRBD1
CDR3: CASSYRAGGWTSSYNEQFF
DNA: TGTGCCAGCAGTTACCGGGCAGGGGGCTGGACATCCTCCTACAATGAGCAGTTCTTC

J: TRBJ2-2
V: TRBV7-2
size: NA
D: NA
CDR3: CASSLYFDTGELFF
DNA: TGTGCCAGCAGCTTATATTTCGACACCGGGGAGCTGTTTTTT

J: TRBJ2-7
V: TRBV28
size: NA
D: NA
CDR3: CASSLITGIAYEQYF
DNA: TGTGCCAGCAGTTTAATAACGGGAATTGCCTACGAGCAGTACTTC

J: TRBJ2-2
V: TRBV15
size: NA
D: NA
CDR3: CATSVGGTESTGELFF
DNA: TGTGCCACCAGCGTAGGAGGGACGGAAAGCACCGGGGAGCTGTTTTTT

J: TRBJ1-4
V: TRBV11-2
size: NA
D: TRBD1
CDR3: CASSTMGDREKLFF
DNA: TGTGCCAGCAGCACAATGGGGGACAGGGAAAAACTGTTTTTT

J: TRBJ2-7
V: TRBV9
size: NA
D: TRBD2
CDR3: CASNSGGLSYEQYF
DNA: TGTGCCAGCAACTCGGGGGGACTCTCCTACGAGCAGTACTTC

J: TRBJ2-1
V: TRBV29-1
size: NA
D: TRBD2
CDR3: CSVPRLADNEQFF
DNA: TGCAGCGTCCCTAGGCTAGCGGACAATGAGCAGTTCTTC

J: TRBJ2-2
V: TRBV28
size: NA
D: TRBD2
CDR3: CASSSTPGGVSTGELFF
DNA: TGTGCCAGCAGTTCAACCCCGGGGGGGGTTAGCACCGGGGAGCTGTTTTTT

J: TRBJ1-5
V: TRBV6-5
size: NA
D: TRBD1
CDR3: CASSSDRGEDQPQHF
DNA: TGTGCCAGCAGTTCTGACAGGGGGGAAGATCAGCCCCAGCATTTT

J: TRBJ2-1
V: TRBV2
size: NA
D: TRBD2
CDR3: CASRHGVGTSGSGYNEQFF
DNA: TGTGCCAGCAGACACGGGGTGGGGACTAGCGGGAGTGGTTACAATGAGCAGTTCTTC

J: TRBJ2-7
V: TRBV7-6
size: NA
D: NA
CDR3: CASSLAQSSAYEQYF
DNA: TGTGCCAGCAGCTTAGCGCAATCGAGTGCCTACGAGCAGTACTTC

J: TRBJ2-2
V: TRBV28
size: NA
D: NA
CDR3: CASSFRLSGELFF
DNA: TGTGCCAGCAGTTTTCGTCTATCCGGGGAGCTGTTTTTT

J: TRBJ2-6
V: TRBV7-2
size: once
D: TRBD1
CDR3: CASSIQGAPSGANVLTF
DNA: TGTGCCAGCAGCATACAGGGGGCGCCCTCTGGGGCCAACGTCCTGACTTTC

J: TRBJ2-1
V: TRBV28
size: NA
D: TRBD2
CDR3: CASSRGTSAYNEQFF
DNA: TGTGCCAGCAGCCGAGGGACTAGCGCTTACAATGAGCAGTTCTTC

J: TRBJ1-4
V: TRBV19
size: NA
D: NA
CDR3: CASSIGGGNEKLFF
DNA: TGTGCCAGTAGTATAGGCGGAGGTAATGAAAAACTGTTTTTT

J: TRBJ2-2
V: TRBV6-5
size: NA
D: TRBD2
CDR3: CASRVLAGRTGELFF
DNA: TGTGCCAGCAGGGTACTAGCGGGACGCACCGGGGAGCTGTTTTTT

J: TRBJ2-2
V: TRBV6-5
size: NA
D: NA
CDR3: CASRTENTGELFF
DNA: TGTGCCAGCAGAACAGAGAACACCGGGGAGCTGTTTTTT

J: TRBJ2-1
V: TRBV14
size: NA
D: NA
CDR3: CASSPAGNTANEQFF
DNA: TGTGCCAGCAGCCCGGCGGGGAACACCGCCAATGAGCAGTTCTTC

J: TRBJ2-3
V: TRBV19
size: NA
D: TRBD1
CDR3: CASSISGGADTQYF
DNA: TGTGCCAGTAGTATATCAGGGGGCGCAGATACGCAGTATTTT

J: TRBJ2-7
V: TRBV11-2
size: once
D: TRBD2
CDR3: CASSSNPGLAFLYEQYF
DNA: TGTGCCAGCAGCTCGAACCCGGGACTAGCCTTTCTCTACGAGCAGTACTTC

J: TRBJ2-7
V: TRBV3-1/TRBV3-2
size: NA
D: TRBD2
CDR3: CASSQSSGSSEQYF
DNA: TGTGCCAGCAGCCAAAGTAGCGGGAGTAGTGAGCAGTACTTC

J: TRBJ2-1
V: TRBV19
size: NA
D: TRBD2
CDR3: CATGLAANEQFF
DNA: TGTGCCACCGGACTAGCGGCTAATGAGCAGTTCTTC

J: TRBJ2-7
V: TRBV21-1
size: NA
D: NA
CDR3: CASSKDVGQGNFYEQYF
DNA: NA

J: TRBJ1-2
V: TRBV6-4
size: NA
D: NA
CDR3: CARSLKTSTQGDYGYTF
DNA: TGTGCCAGATCGCTTAAGACATCTACACAGGGTGACTATGGCTACACCTTC

J: TRBJ2-7
V: TRBV5-4
size: NA
D: TRBD2
CDR3: CASSLVAVAGVPPYEQYF
DNA: TGTGCCAGCAGCTTGGTAGCTGTGGCGGGAGTCCCCCCGTACGAGCAGTACTTC

J: TRBJ2-5
V: TRBV30
size: NA
D: TRBD2
CDR3: CAHKGASGSRQETQYF
DNA: TGTGCCCATAAAGGGGCTAGCGGGAGTAGGCAAGAGACCCAGTACTTC

J: TRBJ2-7
V: TRBV6-5
size: NA
D: TRBD1
CDR3: CASSPGQVYEQYF
DNA: TGTGCCAGCAGTCCGGGACAGGTATACGAGCAGTACTTC

J: TRBJ2-2
V: TRBV19
size: NA
D: TRBD2
CDR3: CASTLAGVNTGELFF
DNA: TGTGCCAGTACCCTAGCGGGAGTGAACACCGGGGAGCTGTTTTTT

J: TRBJ2-7
V: TRBV18
size: NA
D: TRBD2
CDR3: CASSPPRTSVTSYEQYF
DNA: TGTGCCAGCTCACCACCCAGGACTAGCGTCACCTCCTACGAGCAGTACTTC

J: TRBJ2-5
V: TRBV5-1
size: NA
D: TRBD2
CDR3: CASRPGTSGSKGETQYF
DNA: TGCGCCAGCAGACCGGGGACTAGCGGGAGTAAGGGAGAGACCCAGTACTTC

J: TRBJ2-3
V: TRBV2
size: once
D: NA
CDR3: CASPSESTDTQYF
DNA: TGTGCCAGCCCTAGCGAGAGCACAGATACGCAGTATTTT

J: TRBJ2-7
V: TRBV24-1
size: NA
D: NA
CDR3: CATSEGDSYYEQYF
DNA: TGTGCCACCAGTGAAGGGGACTCTTACTACGAGCAGTACTTC

J: TRBJ1-2
V: TRBV29-1
size: NA
D: NA
CDR3: CSVESRSTNYGYTF
DNA: TGCAGCGTTGAGTCGAGGAGTACTAACTATGGCTACACCTTC

J: TRBJ1-1
V: TRBV7-2
size: NA
D: NA
CDR3: CASSRNSDTEAFF
DNA: TGTGCCAGCAGCCGTAACAGTGATACTGAAGCTTTCTTT

J: TRBJ2-2
V: TRBV2
size: once
D: NA
CDR3: CASSDAGGRSTGELFF
DNA: TGTGCCAGCAGTGATGCTGGAGGACGGAGCACCGGGGAGCTGTTTTTT

J: TRBJ2-1
V: TRBV18
size: NA
D: TRBD2
CDR3: CASSPGSGRVYNEQFF
DNA: TGTGCCAGCTCACCTGGAAGCGGGAGGGTTTACAATGAGCAGTTCTTC

J: TRBJ2-3
V: TRBV4-1
size: NA
D: TRBD2
CDR3: CASSQGGSSTDTQYF
DNA: TGCGCCAGCAGCCAAGGCGGGAGTAGCACAGATACGCAGTATTTT

J: TRBJ2-7
V: TRBV28
size: NA
D: NA
CDR3: CASSFGTGLREQYF
DNA: TGTGCCAGCAGTTTTGGAACGGGACTCCGCGAGCAGTACTTC

J: TRBJ2-1
V: TRBV27
size: NA
D: NA
CDR3: CASSHKSRGHPAAEQFF
DNA: TGTGCCAGCAGTCACAAATCGCGGGGTCATCCCGCGGCTGAGCAGTTCTTC

J: TRBJ2-1
V: TRBV7-9
size: NA
D: TRBD1
CDR3: CATSDRGEGNEQFF
DNA: TGTGCCACAAGTGACAGGGGAGAGGGCAATGAGCAGTTCTTC